This T cell receptor beta chain was identified during a study of T cell repertoires in cytomegalovirus infection (dated by TCRdb to the late 2010s). Broadly, across the study: Because public TCR beta signatures pointed to carriage of CMV infection together with the matching HLA type, the HLA type of each donor mattered for the analysis.

On this clonotype itself: Its antigen is currently not known. The junction and the germline gene differ at one end; a read error may be behind it.

Sequencing instrument: Illumina HiSeq 1500. TCRdb itself trimmed the public reads at Q25 with fastp, ran MiXCR and retained productive beta chains. Identical CDR3 protein sequences are pooled into one entry, listed with their most common genes and DNA. This sample gives under 850,000 distinct CDR3 sequences in total; approximately 34% of them show up just once. 2.5% to 3.5% of the sample rests with the top ten. Measured from the cysteine to the phenylalanine, the CDR3 is 17 residues long. Only CDR3 DNA remains: 51 bases, in frame from the first base. CDR1 is given as MDHEN and CDR2 as SYDVKM, both from the germline V gene. Points the paper makes about the study in general: Cumulative frequency of public TCR beta family members discriminated carriers of CMV infection plus the relevant HLA type in this cohort and an independent approximately 350-donor cohort. The ex vivo response was dominated by HLA-C-restricted CMV-specific TCR beta clonotypes, which also provided the single most frequent clonotype in two of eight donors.

Sequencing input: PBMCs. The receptor comes from a human donor in good health (CMV status not recorded). Some clones in this sample may be carry-over from other donors' samples. Recombination connected TRBV28 to TRBJ1-3; perhaps TRBD1 is the D gene, with 6 bases matching. The CDR3 sequence is CSSSQPITGLSGNTIYF. The sequenced DNA: TGTTCCAGCAGTCAGCCGATCACAGGGCTCTCTGGAAACACCATATATTTT.